This TCR beta chain was obtained from a study of OX40 agonist ivuxolimab in advanced cancers. Study-level background: The costimulatory receptor OX40 (CD134) was targeted by ivuxolimab, a fully human IgG2 agonistic monoclonal antibody. Of the roughly 50 dose-escalation patients, hepatocellular carcinoma was present in about 19, melanoma in around 15, renal cell carcinoma in 9 and head and neck cancer in 9. Intravenous ivuxolimab was administered to patients every 2 weeks at six dose levels: 0.01, 0.1, 0.3, 1.5, 3 and 10 mg/kg. Patients were allowed to have had prior anti-PD-1, anti-PD-L1 or anti-CTLA-4 therapy, and approximately 39% of the dose-escalation patients had been treated with checkpoint inhibitors. The dose-escalation cohort was over 70% male with a mean age of 60 years, ranging from roughly 20 to 85. The monotherapy dose-escalation portion (N ≈ 50 patients) of the phase I ivuxolimab trial is reported in the paper. Peripheral TCRbeta sequencing was intended to test whether TCR sequence diversity was altered and clonal T-cell expansion was caused by ivuxolimab. Partial responses occurred in three dose-escalation patients: two with cutaneous melanoma and one with hepatocellular carcinoma. General study outcomes and caveats: Clonal expansion of both CD4+ and CD8+ blood T cells was observed from baseline to week 6 at doses 0.1 to 3.0 mg/kg. After ivuxolimab, expanded clones were on average more numerous among CD8+ T cells than among CD4+ T cells. In the 0.1-3.0 mg/kg groups, partial responders were among the patients with the lowest normalized peripheral clonal expansion, particularly in CD8+ T cells. Low levels of normalized T-cell clonal expansion were also seen in some patients who did not respond. The antigen specificity of the clonally expanded peripheral T cells was not determined.

Genomic DNA was extracted from sorted cells for sequencing of the TCRbeta CDR3 region. The immunoSEQ Assay was used to sequence the TCRbeta CDR3 regions. This immuneACCESS table, as held by TCRdb, lists in-frame sequences with V and J called but not all clones. Of the missing ones, under half trace to an unresolved V gene in checked studies; the others have no known cause. This sample gives fewer than 85,000 clones in total; 80% to 90% of them show up just once. The top ten constitute around 1.8% of the sample. Patients with autoimmune disease history or receiving systemic immunosuppression were excluded from the trial. Peripheral blood for TCR sequencing was collected from all dose cohorts at baseline, on cycle 4 day 1, and on cycle 7 day 1. The samples were drawn from a first-in-human, open-label, multicenter phase I dose-escalation trial of ivuxolimab. Adults with locally advanced or metastatic head and neck squamous cell, hepatocellular, melanoma or renal cell carcinoma were enrolled in the trial. Before TCR sequencing, CD4+ and CD8+ T cells were separately sorted from peripheral blood.

For CDR1 and CDR2, the germline V gene (reference sequence) lists SEHNR and FQNEAQ. The CDR3 spans 15 residues, from the cysteine through the phenylalanine. The read is trimmed to its CDR3 DNA, 45 bases read in frame from base 1. V is pruned by 5 bases and J by 1 base, leaving 8 bases of the junction without a gene match. Points on this clone: Its target antigen remains unknown. Per-nucleotide qualities are absent, and no much larger clonotype sits a single base away.

The clonotype was recovered from an adult with an advanced solid tumor such as melanoma, head and neck, liver or kidney cancer. Recombination joined TRBV7-9 with TRBJ2-7; 7 bases in the middle match TRBD2. Material: CD4+ or CD8+ T cells sorted from blood, obtained in a trial of the OX40 agonist ivuxolimab. The CDR3 corresponds to CASSPLGEGSYEQYF. The bases read TGTGCCAGCAGCCCTCTAGGGGAGGGGTCCTACGAGCAGTACTTC.